The entry that follows covers one T cell receptor beta chain sequence. Its antigen is still unknown. The CDR3 contains 15 residues. CDR1 is GTSNPN, CDR2 SVGIG, per germline (reference sequence). J lost 5 bases, V lost 3 bases, and 12 bases had no gene match. This entry comes from a study of shared clonotypes between healthy human individuals. General study findings and limits: Non-shared clonotypes showed lower generation probabilities than clonotypes common to all four donors.

Sequencing was performed with immunoSEQ multiplex PCR; in TCRdb, only in-frame clones are kept and a portion is missing. The sample holds more than 2 million clones, nearly 97% seen once. Sequenced material: naive CD4+ T cells sorted from blood. Documented subset: CD45RA+ positively selected. The V gene is TRBV30, the J gene TRBJ2-7; 8 bases map to TRBD2. The receptor's source is a man younger than 35 in good health. The CDR3 loop is CAWRNGGARVHEQYF. DNA of the CDR3: TGTGCCTGGAGGAACGGGGGGGCTAGAGTCCACGAGCAGTACTTC.